This is a list of T cell receptor beta chains from one sample in a study of cytomegalovirus exposure and HLA in healthy donors. Here immunoSEQ multiplex PCR was the method, and the copy in TCRdb shows in-frame clones only, minus some. This table has under 200,000 clones, 75% to 80% appearing once. Sequencing used PBMCs. The receptor set was obtained from a man over 45 in good health and CMV-seropositive. Each CDR3 is given without its conserved first and last residue.

j_call v_call cdr3_aa
TRBJ1-6 TRBV19 ASSTMRGGGSPLH
TRBJ1-6 TRBV9 ASSVEGTGSSPLH
TRBJ1-2 TRBV5-6 ASSGTGRTFYGYT
TRBJ1-3 TRBV4-1 ASSRGFSGNTIY
TRBJ2-5 TRBV5-1 ASNPGLSGGETQY
TRBJ1-2 TRBV6-5 ASSVYIYGYT
TRBJ2-5 TRBV7-8 ASSLGLPRETQY
TRBJ2-3 TRBV15 ATSRDPARGADTQY
TRBJ2-2 TRBV19 ASSSGGALF
TRBJ2-7 TRBV19 ASSMTGGNEQY
TRBJ2-7 TRBV30 AWSAGTGGGEQY
TRBJ2-3 TRBV5-1 ASSENRGDTQY
TRBJ2-5 TRBV10-3 AIRGGVQETQY
TRBJ1-5 TRBV6-5 ASSYSPSTAGQD
TRBJ1-4 TRBV7-8 ASSFGTGWEKLF
TRBJ1-2 TRBV28 ASRAGAVYGYT
TRBJ1-2 TRBV10-3 AISDISKDSNYGYT
TRBJ2-3 TRBV9 ASSDRTGSTDTQY
TRBJ2-3 TRBV27 ASSLGRGSTDTQY
TRBJ1-6 TRBV9 ASSPFGRTASSYNSPLH